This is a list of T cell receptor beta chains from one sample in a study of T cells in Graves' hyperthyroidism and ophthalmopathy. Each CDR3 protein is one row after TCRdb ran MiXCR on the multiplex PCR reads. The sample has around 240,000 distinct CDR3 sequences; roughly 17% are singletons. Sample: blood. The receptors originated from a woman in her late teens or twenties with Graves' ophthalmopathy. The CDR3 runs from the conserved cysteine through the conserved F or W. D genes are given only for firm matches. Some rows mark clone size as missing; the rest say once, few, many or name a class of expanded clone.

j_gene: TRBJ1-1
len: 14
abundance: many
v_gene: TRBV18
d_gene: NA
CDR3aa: CASSPQGVDTEAFF
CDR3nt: TGTGCCAGCTCACCACAGGGAGTAGACACTGAAGCTTTCTTT

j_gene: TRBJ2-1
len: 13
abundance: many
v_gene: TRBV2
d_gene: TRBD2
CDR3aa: CASSGTRENEQFF
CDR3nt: TGTGCCAGCAGCGGGACTAGGGAAAATGAGCAGTTCTTC

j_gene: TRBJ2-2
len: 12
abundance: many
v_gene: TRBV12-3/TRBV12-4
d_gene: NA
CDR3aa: CASSFGTGELFF
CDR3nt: TGTGCCAGCAGTTTTGGCACCGGGGAGCTGTTTTTT

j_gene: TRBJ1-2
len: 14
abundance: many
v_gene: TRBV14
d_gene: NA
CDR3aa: CASSQDGPGYGYTF
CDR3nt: TGTGCCAGCAGCCAAGACGGCCCGGGGTATGGCTACACCTTC

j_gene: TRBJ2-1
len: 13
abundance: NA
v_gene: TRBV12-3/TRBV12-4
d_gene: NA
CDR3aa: CASRTRTVNEQFF
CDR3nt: TGTGCCAGCAGGACCCGGACAGTCAATGAGCAGTTCTTC

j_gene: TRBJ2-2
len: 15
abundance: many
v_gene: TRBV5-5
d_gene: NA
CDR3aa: CASSLRVTNTGELFF
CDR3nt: TGTGCCAGCAGCTTGCGGGTCACGAACACCGGGGAGCTGTTTTTT

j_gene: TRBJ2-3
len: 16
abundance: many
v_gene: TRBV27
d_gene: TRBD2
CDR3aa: CASSSPAGGFTDTQYF
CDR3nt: TGTGCCAGCAGTTCCCCAGCGGGGGGGTTCACAGATACGCAGTATTTT

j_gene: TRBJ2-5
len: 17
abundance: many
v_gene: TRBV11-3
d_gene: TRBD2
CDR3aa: CASSQGTSGGTQETQYF
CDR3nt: TGTGCCAGCAGCCAGGGAACTAGCGGGGGCACCCAAGAGACCCAGTACTTC

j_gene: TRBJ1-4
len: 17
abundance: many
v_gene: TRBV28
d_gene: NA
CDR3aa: CASSLKGYRATNEKLFF
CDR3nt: TGTGCCAGCAGTTTAAAGGGCTACAGGGCCACTAATGAAAAACTGTTTTTT

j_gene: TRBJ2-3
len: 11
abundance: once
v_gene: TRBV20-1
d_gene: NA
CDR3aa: CSALRRDTQYF
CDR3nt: TGCAGTGCGCTCCGGCGGGATACGCAGTATTTT

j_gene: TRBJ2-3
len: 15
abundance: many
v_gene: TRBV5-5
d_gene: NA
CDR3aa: CASSLETGWTDTQYF
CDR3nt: TGTGCCAGCAGCTTGGAGACAGGCTGGACAGATACGCAGTATTTT

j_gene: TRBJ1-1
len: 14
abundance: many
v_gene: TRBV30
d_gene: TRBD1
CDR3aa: CAWRDRGPNTEAFF
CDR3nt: TGTGCCTGGAGGGACAGGGGGCCGAACACTGAAGCTTTCTTT

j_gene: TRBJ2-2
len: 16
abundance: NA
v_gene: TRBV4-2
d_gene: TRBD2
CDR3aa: CASSTRTSGIAGELFF
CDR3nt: TGTGCCAGCAGCACAAGGACTAGCGGGATTGCCGGGGAGCTGTTTTTT

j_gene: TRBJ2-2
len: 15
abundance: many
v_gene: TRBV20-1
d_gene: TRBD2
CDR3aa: CSARSSGADTGELFF
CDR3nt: TGCAGTGCTAGATCCAGCGGGGCGGACACCGGGGAGCTGTTTTTT

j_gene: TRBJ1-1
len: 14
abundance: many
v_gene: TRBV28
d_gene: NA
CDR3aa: CASSLILKNTEAFF
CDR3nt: TGTGCCAGCAGTTTAATCCTGAAGAACACTGAAGCTTTCTTT

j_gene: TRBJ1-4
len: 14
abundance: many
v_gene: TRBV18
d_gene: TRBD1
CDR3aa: CASSPGTGDEKLFF
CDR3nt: TGTGCCAGCTCACCCGGGACAGGGGATGAAAAACTGTTTTTT

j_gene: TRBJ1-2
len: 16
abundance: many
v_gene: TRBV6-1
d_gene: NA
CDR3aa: CASSRLGGVDNYGYTF
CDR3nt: TGTGCCAGCAGCCGTCTGGGAGGGGTCGATAACTATGGCTACACCTTC

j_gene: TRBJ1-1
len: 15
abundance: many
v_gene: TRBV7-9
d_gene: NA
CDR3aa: CASSLSLRPRTEAFF
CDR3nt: TGTGCCAGCAGCTTATCCCTTAGACCCCGCACTGAAGCTTTCTTT

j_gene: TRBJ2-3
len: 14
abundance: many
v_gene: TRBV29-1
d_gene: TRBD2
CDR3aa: CSAPLASGPDTQYF
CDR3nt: TGCAGCGCTCCACTAGCGAGCGGGCCAGATACGCAGTATTTT

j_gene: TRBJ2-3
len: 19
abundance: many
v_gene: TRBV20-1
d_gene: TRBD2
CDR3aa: CSARVPIPLAGESTDTQYF
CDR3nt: TGCAGTGCTAGAGTCCCGATACCCCTAGCGGGAGAAAGCACAGATACGCAGTATTTT

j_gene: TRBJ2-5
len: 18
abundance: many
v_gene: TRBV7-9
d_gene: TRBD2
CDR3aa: CASSRLAGEGTVGETQYF
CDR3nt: TGTGCCAGCAGCCGACTAGCGGGAGAGGGTACGGTCGGAGAGACCCAGTACTTC

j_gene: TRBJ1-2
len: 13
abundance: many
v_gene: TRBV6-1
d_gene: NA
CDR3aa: CASSGDGRLGYTF
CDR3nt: TGTGCCAGCAGTGGGGACGGCCGCCTTGGCTACACCTTC

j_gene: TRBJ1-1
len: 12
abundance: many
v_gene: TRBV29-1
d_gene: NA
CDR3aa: CSVRDGNTEAFF
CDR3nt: TGCAGCGTTCGGGACGGTAACACTGAAGCTTTCTTT

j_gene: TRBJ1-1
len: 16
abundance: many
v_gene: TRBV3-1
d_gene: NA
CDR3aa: CASSPRGPGVNTEAFF
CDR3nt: TGTGCCAGCAGCCCCCGGGGTCCTGGGGTGAACACTGAAGCTTTCTTT

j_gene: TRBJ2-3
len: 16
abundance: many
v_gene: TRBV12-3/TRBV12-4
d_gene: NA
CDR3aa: CASSLGPVWDTDTQYF
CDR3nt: TGTGCCAGCAGTTTAGGTCCGGTTTGGGACACAGATACGCAGTATTTT

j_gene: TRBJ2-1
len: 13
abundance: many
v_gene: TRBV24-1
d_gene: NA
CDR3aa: CATSEGGGNEQFF
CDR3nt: TGTGCCACCAGTGAGGGGGGAGGCAATGAGCAGTTCTTC

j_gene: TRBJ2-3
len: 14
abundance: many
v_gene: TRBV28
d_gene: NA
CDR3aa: CATQSGHRRDTQYF
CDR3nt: TGTGCCACCCAGTCGGGACACAGGAGAGATACGCAGTATTTT

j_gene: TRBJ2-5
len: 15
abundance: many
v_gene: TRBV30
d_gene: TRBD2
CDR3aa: CAWSPGDYLWETQYF
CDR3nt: TGTGCCTGGAGCCCTGGGGACTACCTTTGGGAGACCCAGTACTTC

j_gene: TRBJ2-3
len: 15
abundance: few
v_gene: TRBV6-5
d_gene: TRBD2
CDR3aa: CASSYGLAGTDTQYF
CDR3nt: TGTGCCAGCAGTTACGGTCTAGCGGGCACAGATACGCAGTATTTT